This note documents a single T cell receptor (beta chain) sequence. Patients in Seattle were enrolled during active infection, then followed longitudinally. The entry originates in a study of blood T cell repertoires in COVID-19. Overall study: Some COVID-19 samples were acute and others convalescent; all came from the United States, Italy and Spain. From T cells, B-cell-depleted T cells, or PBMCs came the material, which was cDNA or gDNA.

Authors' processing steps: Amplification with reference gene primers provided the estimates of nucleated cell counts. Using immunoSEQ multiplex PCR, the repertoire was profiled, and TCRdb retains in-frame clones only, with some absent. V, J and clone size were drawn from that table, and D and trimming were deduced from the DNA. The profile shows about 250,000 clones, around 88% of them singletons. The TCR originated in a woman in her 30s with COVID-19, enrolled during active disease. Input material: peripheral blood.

The chain's CDR3 is CASSLGWVGRTSGGIYNEQFF. DNA of the CDR3: TGTGCCAGCAGCTTAGGCTGGGTTGGTAGGACTAGCGGGGGAATCTACAATGAGCAGTTCTTC. The rearrangement links TRBV13 to TRBJ2-1; 13 bases match TRBD2. V lost 0 bases, J lost 3 bases, and 14 bases stayed unmatched. Germline CDR1 reads PRHDT; CDR2 reads FYEKMQ (reference sequence). This CDR3 comprises 21 residues.